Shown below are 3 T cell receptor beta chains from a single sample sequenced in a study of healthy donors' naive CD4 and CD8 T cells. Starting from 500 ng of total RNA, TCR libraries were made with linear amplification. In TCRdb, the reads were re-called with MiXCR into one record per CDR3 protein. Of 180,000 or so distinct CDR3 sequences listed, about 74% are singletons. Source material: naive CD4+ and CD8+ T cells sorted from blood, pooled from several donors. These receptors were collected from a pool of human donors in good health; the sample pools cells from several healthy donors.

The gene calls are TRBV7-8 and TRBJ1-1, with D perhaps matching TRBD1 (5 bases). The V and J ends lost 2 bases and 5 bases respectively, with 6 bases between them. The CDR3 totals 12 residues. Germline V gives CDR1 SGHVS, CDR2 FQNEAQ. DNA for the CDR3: TGTGCCAGCAGCTTACCAGGGACTGAAGCTTTCTTT. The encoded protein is CASSLPGTEAFF.

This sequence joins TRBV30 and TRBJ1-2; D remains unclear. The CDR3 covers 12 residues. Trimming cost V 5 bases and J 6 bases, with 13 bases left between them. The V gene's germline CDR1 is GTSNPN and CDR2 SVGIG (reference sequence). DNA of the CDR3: TGTGCCTGGGTCGCGTTTGAGGATGGCTACACCTTC. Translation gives CAWVAFEDGYTF.

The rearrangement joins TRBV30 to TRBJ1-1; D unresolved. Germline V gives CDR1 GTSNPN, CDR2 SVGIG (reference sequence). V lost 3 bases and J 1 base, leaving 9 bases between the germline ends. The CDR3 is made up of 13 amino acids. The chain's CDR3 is CAWSPRENTEAFF. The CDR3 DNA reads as TGTGCCTGGAGCCCACGAGAGAACACTGAAGCTTTCTTT.